Each of the 29 T cell receptor beta chains below was sequenced from the same sample in a study of T cell responses to AZD1222 COVID-19 vaccine. Some clones are missing from TCRdb's copy, which holds only in-frame ones; the method was immunoSEQ multiplex PCR. The sample gives 140,000 or so clones, roughly 87% of which show up once; roughly 1.5% is in the top ten. The sample was peripheral blood, taken 28 days after the second AZD1222 dose. These receptors were obtained from an adult who received the AZD1222 COVID-19 vaccine.

This chain links TRBV6-5 with TRBJ2-2; 11 positions agree with TRBD1. Trimming at V came to 5 bases and at J to 6 bases, leaving 5 bases not matched to a gene. Germline V CDR1 and CDR2: MNHEY, SVGAGI. This CDR3 region has 15 residues. CDR3 amino acids: CASSIRDRGSGELFF. In DNA form, the CDR3 reads TGTGCCAGCAGTATCCGGGACAGGGGGTCCGGGGAGCTGTTTTTT.

The chain uses TRBV5-1 and TRBJ1-2, with 10 bases lining up with TRBD1. This CDR3 spans 14 amino acids. V lost 3 bases to trimming and J lost 10 bases; unmatched junction nucleotides: 9. Germline V gene sequence: CDR1 SGHRS, CDR2 YFSETQ. The CDR3 bases are TGCGCCAGCAGCTCCATATCCGGGACAGGGGACTACACCTTC. Its translation is CASSSISGTGDYTF.

This clone is termed medium-sized (0.01 to 0.1%). The V and J genes are TRBV15 and TRBJ2-7, with 7 bases aligning to TRBD1. Germline CDR1 reads LNHNV; CDR2 reads YYDKDF (reference sequence). J lost 2 bases, V lost 5 bases, and 9 bases had no gene match. This CDR3 has 15 amino acids. This chain's CDR3 is CATSASGTVPYEQYF. CDR3 in DNA: TGTGCCACCAGCGCCTCCGGGACAGTACCCTACGAGCAGTACTTC.

The V gene is TRBV5-6, the J gene TRBJ1-5; 7 bases are shared with TRBD1. V shed 1 base and J 2 bases; nucleotides not matched to a gene: 3. The germline gives CDR1 SGHDT, CDR2 YYEEEE. The CDR3 runs to 15 residues. The CDR3 is CASSLRDRGNQPQHF. In nucleotides, the CDR3 is TGTGCCAGCAGCTTGCGTGACAGGGGCAATCAGCCCCAGCATTTT.

The chain is built from TRBV19 and TRBJ2-1; D may match TRBD1 or TRBD2 (7 bases each). CDR3 size: 14 residues. Germline V gene data show CDR1 as LNHDA and CDR2 as SQIVND (reference sequence). V shed 5 bases and J shed 3 bases, with 11 bases lying between them. CDR3 sequence reads: CASSQGGDYNEQFF. Here the CDR3 DNA reads TGTGCCAGTAGTCAGGGGGGGGACTACAATGAGCAGTTCTTC. Full variable domain (missing parts from reference TRBV19 and TRBJ2-1): DGGITQSPKYLFRKEGQNVTLSCEQNLNHDAMYWYRQDPGQGLRLIYYSQIVNDFQKGDIAEGYSVSREKKESFPLTVTSAQKNPTAFYLCASSQGGDYNEQFFGPGTRLTVL.

This chain links TRBV27 with TRBJ1-3, with TRBD1 matching 9 bases. CDR1 is MNHEY, CDR2 SMNVEV, per germline (reference sequence). The trim removed 6 bases at V and 4 bases at J, leaving 7 bases unmatched. The CDR3 has 15 residues. The CDR3 sequence: CASSRNRGLGNTIYF. The CDR3 bases are TGTGCCAGCAGCCGTAACAGGGGGCTGGGAAACACCATATATTTT.

The chain carries TRBV18 and TRBJ2-2, with D tentatively TRBD1 (6 bases). The V gene lost 6 bases and the J gene lost 0 bases, with 14 bases spanning the gap. The length of the CDR3 is 16 residues. In germline, CDR1 is KGHSH, CDR2 LQKENI. CDR3 nucleotide sequence: TGTGCCAGCTCCCCCCAACAGGGTTCGAACACCGGGGAGCTGTTTTTT. Its translation is CASSPQQGSNTGELFF. The entire variable domain, with the rest obtained from reference TRBV18 and TRBJ2-2, is as follows: NAGVMQNPRHLVRRRGQEARLRCSPMKGHSHVYWYRQLPEEGLKFMVYLQKENIIDESGMPKERFSAEFPKEGPSILRIQQVVRGDSAAYFCASSPQQGSNTGELFFGEGSRLTVL.

The chain employs TRBV11-3 and TRBJ1-1, with D unclear. CDR1 and CDR2 (germline): SGHNT, YENEEA. The CDR3 covers 15 residues. V lost 1 base and J 0 bases, leaving 9 bases between the germline ends. DNA of the CDR3: TGTGCCAGCAGCTTAGCGACACACATGAACACTGAAGCTTTCTTT. Translation gives CASSLATHMNTEAFF. The whole variable domain, remainder taken from reference TRBV11-3 and TRBJ1-1, is EAGVVQSPRYKIIEKKQPVAFWCNPISGHNTLYWYLQNLGQGPELLIRYENEEAVDDSQLPKDRFSAERLKGVDSTLKIQPAELGDSAVYLCASSLATHMNTEAFFGQGTRLTVV.

This chain joins TRBV5-1 and TRBJ2-1, with TRBD2 matching 9 bases. The length of the CDR3 is 19 residues. Germline V gene sequence: CDR1 SGHRS, CDR2 YFSETQ. Trimming cost V 0 bases and J 0 bases; bases outside gene matches: 10. The CDR3 nucleotides are TGCGCCAGCAGCTTGGCCAGACTAGCGGAGGGAAGCTCCTACAATGAGCAGTTCTTC. The encoded protein is CASSLARLAEGSSYNEQFF.

This rearrangement joins TRBV29-1 to TRBJ2-5; TRBD1 might be the D (5 bases). V lost 3 bases and J lost 2, with 7 bases in between. The CDR3 totals 12 residues. The V gene's germline CDR1 is SQVTM and CDR2 ANQGSEA. In DNA, the CDR3 is TGCAGCGTTGACAGGGCACAAGAGACCCAGTACTTC. Amino acids: CSVDRAQETQYF.

This clone has only a few counts. This chain links TRBV19 with TRBJ1-2, with a possible D match to TRBD1 (5 bases). The CDR3 contains 13 residues. The ends were cut back, 7 bases at V and 2 bases at J, with 11 bases in the middle. Germline CDR1 is LNHDA and CDR2 is SQIVND (reference sequence). CDR3 sequence reads: CASNRDGNYGYTF. The CDR3 DNA reads as TGTGCCAGTAATAGGGACGGAAACTATGGCTACACCTTC.

DNA for the CDR3: TGTGCCAGCAGTTACCGAACGACGGGACAGGGGAACTGGGAAGCTTTCTTT. It translates to CASSYRTTGQGNWEAFF. This chain links TRBV6-2 or TRBV6-3 with TRBJ1-1; 10 positions match TRBD1. This CDR3 is 17 amino acids long. Germline lookup yields CDR1 MNHEY and CDR2 SVGEGT. J lost 8 bases, V lost 2 bases, and 14 bases had no gene match.

Comment on this clone: In the same sample, other DNA sequences code for this CDR3. V usage is TRBV30 and J usage is TRBJ1-5; 8 nucleotides align to TRBD1. This CDR3 comprises 14 residues. Germline V gene sequence: CDR1 GTSNPN, CDR2 SVGIG (reference sequence). V dropped 2 bases and J dropped 6; count of bases not matched to a gene: 6. The CDR3 region has the DNA TGTGCCTGGAGTACAGGACAGGGAGCTCAGCCCCAGCATTTT. Translated, it gives CAWSTGQGAQPQHF.

The chain links TRBV19 to TRBJ1-2; TRBD1 matches at 7 bases. V dropped 5 bases and J dropped 3; count of bases not matched to a gene: 9. The CDR3 runs to 15 residues. Germline V CDR1 and CDR2: LNHDA, SQIVND (reference sequence). CDR3 loop: CASSRHLQGDYGYTF. In DNA form, the CDR3 reads TGTGCCAGTAGTCGACACCTCCAGGGGGACTATGGCTACACCTTC.

V and J are TRBV30 and TRBJ2-4, with 8 bases matching TRBD2. Looked up from germline, CDR1 is GTSNPN and CDR2 is SVGIG (reference sequence). The ends lost 0 bases at V and 7 bases at J; junction bases unmatched: 11. The CDR3 runs to 16 residues. The CDR3 bases are TGTGCCTGGAGTGTACATTCGGGAGGGCCCAGGAACATTCAGTACTTC. Protein sequence: CAWSVHSGGPRNIQYF.

The V and J genes are TRBV7-6 and TRBJ2-2; a possible D gene is TRBD1 (5 bases). The V and J ends lost 5 bases and 7 bases respectively, with 11 bases between them. The CDR3 is 13 amino acids. The germline gives CDR1 SGHVS, CDR2 FNYEAQ. The DNA for the CDR3 is TGTGCCAGCAGCCAATCAGGGTTCGGGGAGCTGTTTTTT. This gives the protein CASSQSGFGELFF.

The chain uses TRBV19 and TRBJ2-1; 8 bases are shared with TRBD2. Germline V gene data show CDR1 as LNHDA and CDR2 as SQIVND (reference sequence). J was trimmed by 6 bases and V by 0 bases; bases with no gene match: 10. There are 17 residues in the CDR3. CDR3 sequence: CASSIDQSGSALNEQFF. Written as DNA, the CDR3 is TGTGCCAGTAGTATAGATCAGAGCGGGAGTGCCCTCAATGAGCAGTTCTTC.

This clone came up once. The chain employs TRBV6-2 or TRBV6-3 and TRBJ2-7; D possibly corresponds to TRBD2 (5 bases). Germline CDR1 is MNHEY and CDR2 is SVGEGT. Trimming removed 0 bases from V and 4 bases from J, with 13 bases in between. CDR3 length equals 15 residues. The CDR3 DNA follows: TGTGCCAGCAGTTACTCGGGTGGGCGGGCATACGAGCAGTACTTC. Translating gives CASSYSGGRAYEQYF.

CDR3 region: CASSFYGNTIYF. Written as DNA, the CDR3 is TGTGCCAGCAGCTTTTATGGAAACACCATATATTTT. This sequence joins TRBV11-2 and TRBJ1-3; D not resolved. CDR1 SGHAT and CDR2 FQNNGV come from the germline V gene. CDR3 length: 12 residues. Trimming shortened V by 3 bases and J by 3 bases, and 3 bases separated the two germline ends.

The V call is TRBV7-2, the J call TRBJ2-3; 13 nucleotides align to TRBD2. The germline V gene encodes CDR1 SGHTA and CDR2 FQGNSA. Unmatched junction bases numbered 9, after V lost 0 bases and J lost 0 bases. The CDR3 consists of 20 residues. In DNA, the CDR3 is TGTGCCAGCAGCTTAGCGCAGGGTGGACTAGCGGGAGTTAGCACAGATACGCAGTATTTT. Residues: CASSLAQGGLAGVSTDTQYF.

The chain combines TRBV6-5 with TRBJ1-3, with D tentatively TRBD1 (5 bases). CDR1 and CDR2 (germline): MNHEY, SVGAGI. This CDR3 contains 14 residues. Trimming cost V 6 bases and J 0 bases, with 9 bases left between them. CDR3 sequence (DNA): TGTGCCAGCAGAGTGGGGGGCTCTGGAAACACCATATATTTT. Translated: CASRVGGSGNTIYF.

The rearrangement joins TRBV9 to TRBJ2-3; TRBD2 aligns across 15 bases. Germline CDR1 SGDLS, CDR2 YYNGEE. This CDR3 has 18 residues. Trimming at V came to 0 bases and at J to 2 bases, leaving 4 bases not matched to a gene. The CDR3 coding sequence is TGTGCCAGCAGCGTAGGGACTAGCGGGAGGGGTGTCACAGATACGCAGTATTTT. Translating gives CASSVGTSGRGVTDTQYF. The full variable domain, completed using reference TRBV9 and TRBJ2-3, is DSGVTQTPKHLITATGQRVTLRCSPRSGDLSVYWYQQSLDQGLQFLIQYYNGEERAKGNILERFSAQQFPDLHSELNLSSLELGDSALYFCASSVGTSGRGVTDTQYFGPGTRLTVL.

The chain employs TRBV6-2 or TRBV6-3 and TRBJ2-7, with 13 bases fitting TRBD2. This CDR3 has 16 residues. Germline V gene lookup returns CDR1 MNHEY and CDR2 SVGEGT. The trim removed 2 bases at V and 3 bases at J, leaving 4 bases unmatched. DNA for the CDR3: TGTGCCAGCAGTTACCCTTGGACTAGCGGGAGCTACGAGCAGTACTTC. It encodes CASSYPWTSGSYEQYF.

This clone was recorded only once. The chain has TRBV28 and TRBJ1-2; D perhaps matches TRBD1 (5 bases). CDR1 MDHEN and CDR2 SYDVKM come from the germline V gene. CDR3 length: 14 amino acids. The V end was cut by 4 bases, the J end by 3 bases, with 12 bases between. The CDR3 DNA reads as TGTGCCAGCAGTTCGGGGCCCGGGGACTATGGCTACACCTTC. Translation gives CASSSGPGDYGYTF.

The rearrangement links TRBV11-1 to TRBJ2-2; the D call may be TRBD1 or TRBD2 (6 bases each). In germline, CDR1 is SGHAT, CDR2 FQDESV (reference sequence). The V gene lost 7 bases and the J gene lost 4 bases, with 13 bases spanning the gap. This CDR3 is built from 14 residues. The CDR3: CASTLGGGTGELFF. The DNA for the CDR3 is TGTGCCAGCACCCTCGGAGGGGGCACCGGGGAGCTGTTTTTT.

The chain employs TRBV6-5 and TRBJ1-3; D might be TRBD1 (5 bases). Trimming took off 0 bases at V and 4 bases at J, with 13 bases between the two ends. The CDR3 runs 16 residues. Germline assignment: CDR1 MNHEY and CDR2 SVGAGI. The CDR3 DNA is TGTGCCAGCAGTTACTCAGACAGCTTGGCAGGAAACACCATATATTTT. It translates to CASSYSDSLAGNTIYF.

V usage is TRBV13 and J usage is TRBJ1-1; D is undetermined. Trimming shortened V by 2 bases and J by 6 bases, and 4 bases separated the two germline ends. Germline V gene sequence: CDR1 PRHDT, CDR2 FYEKMQ (reference sequence). The CDR3 is made up of 11 amino acids. CDR3: CASSLFPEAFF. CDR3 coding DNA: TGTGCCAGCAGCTTATTCCCTGAAGCTTTCTTT.

This clone was counted between two and nine times. One end of the junction is discordant with germline, which a read error may explain. Distinct nucleotide sequences in the sample also encode this CDR3. V is TRBV19 and J is TRBJ2-7; TRBD2 aligns across 7 bases. In germline, CDR1 is LNHDA, CDR2 SQIVND (reference sequence). This CDR3 is 13 amino acids long. CDR3 bases: TGTGCCAGTAGCATAGGACTAGCCTACGAGCAGTACTTC. This translates into CASSIGLAYEQYF.

The chain couples TRBV19 to TRBJ2-2; 14 nucleotides agree with TRBD2. Germline assignment: CDR1 LNHDA and CDR2 SQIVND (reference sequence). The V segment lost 5 bases and the J segment 6 bases; nucleotides outside the gene matches: 11. The CDR3 contains 18 residues. The CDR3 nucleotides are TGTGCCAGTAGTTCGCACCGACTAGCGGGAGGGCCGGCCGGGGAGCTGTTTTTT. Amino acids: CASSSHRLAGGPAGELFF.